The 19 T cell receptor beta chains listed next were all sequenced from one sample in a study of cytomegalovirus exposure and HLA in healthy donors. Both 60 Vbeta primers and 13 Jbeta primers went into the PCR. The repertoire was sequenced with immunoSEQ multiplex PCR; TCRdb's copy has only in-frame clones and lacks some. The sample has some 44,000 clones, 45% to 65% seen once. Sequenced sample: PBMCs. The receptors here all came from a human donor in good health.

In its sample, this clone was seen a few times. This same CDR3 is encoded by further DNA sequences in the sample. This sequence joins TRBV9 and TRBJ2-7; 10 nucleotides line up with TRBD1. Losses at the gene ends were 3 bases for V and 4 bases for J; bases not matched to a gene: 1. The CDR3 runs to 13 residues. Germline values: CDR1 SGDLS, CDR2 YYNGEE. In DNA, the CDR3 is TGTGCCAGCAGCGGACAGGGGGCATACGAGCAGTACTTC. Translating gives CASSGQGAYEQYF.

The chain couples TRBV29-1 to TRBJ1-2; TRBD1 matches at 9 bases. Germline V lookup: CDR1 SQVTM, CDR2 ANQGSEA. Unmatched junction bases numbered 8, after V lost 5 bases and J lost 7 bases. The CDR3 length is 13 residues. Here the CDR3 DNA reads TGCAGCGTTACTATGACAGGGGGAGGTGGCTACACCTTC. Its protein product is CSVTMTGGGGYTF.

In this sample, this clone turned up a few times. V and J are TRBV6-5 and TRBJ2-7, with 11 bases lining up with TRBD1. The CDR3 is 14 residues long. The trim removed 4 bases at V and 3 bases at J, leaving 2 bases unmatched. Germline CDR1 and CDR2: MNHEY and SVGAGI. For the CDR3, the DNA is TGTGCCAGCAGTTTCGGGACAGGGGGCTACGAGCAGTACTTC. Translating gives CASSFGTGGYEQYF.

This clone was found a few times. The J gene is TRBJ1-2, the V gene TRBV7-2; no firm D call. The V end was cut by 2 bases, the J end by 1 base, with 11 bases between. The CDR3 contains 15 residues. Germline CDR1 is SGHTA and CDR2 is FQGNSA. The CDR3 here is CASSLSAGLNYGYTF. The CDR3 DNA reads TGTGCCAGCAGCTTATCGGCGGGCCTTAACTATGGCTACACCTTC.

V gene TRBV7-6 combines with J gene TRBJ1-2, with TRBD1 matching over 12 bases. CDR1 and CDR2 (germline): SGHVS, FNYEAQ. CDR3 size: 16 residues. The trim removed 5 bases at V and 7 bases at J, leaving 11 bases unmatched. This chain's CDR3 is CASSRITGTGGVGYTF. CDR3 DNA sequence: TGTGCCAGCAGCCGTATAACCGGGACAGGGGGCGTTGGCTACACCTTC.

This clone occurred a few times. At the DNA level, this CDR3 is encoded by other sequences in the same sample as well. The rearrangement joins TRBV13 to TRBJ2-7, with 8 positions matching TRBD2. This CDR3 region has 15 residues. Per the germline V gene, CDR1 is PRHDT and CDR2 is FYEKMQ (reference sequence). V lost 3 bases to trimming and J lost 5 bases; unmatched junction nucleotides: 9. For the CDR3, the DNA is TGTGCCAGCAGCTTCCCGAAGTGGACTAGCAACGAGCAGTACTTC. This translates into CASSFPKWTSNEQYF.

The chain is built from TRBV7-2 and TRBJ1-2; 7 positions agree with TRBD1. With V trimmed by 4 bases and J by 5 bases, 10 bases remained unmatched. There are 15 residues in the CDR3. Germline V gene data show CDR1 as SGHTA and CDR2 as FQGNSA. The CDR3 DNA sequence: TGTGCCAGCAGCTCCCGACAGGGCCTCCCGTATGGCTACACCTTC. Amino acid sequence: CASSSRQGLPYGYTF.

This chain connects TRBV20-1 to TRBJ2-1, with D possibly TRBD1 on 6 matching bases. This CDR3 is built from 11 residues. V was trimmed by 4 bases and J by 7 bases, leaving 8 bases between them. Germline loops: CDR1 DFQATT, CDR2 SNEGSKA (reference sequence). CDR3 nucleotide sequence: TGCAGTGCTAAAGGACAGAATGAGCAGTTCTTC. Translation: CSAKGQNEQFF.

This clone was counted only a few times. V and J are TRBV7-8 and TRBJ1-5, with D possibly TRBD1 on 5 matching bases. Trimming removed 4 bases from V and 5 bases from J, with 15 bases in between. This CDR3 has 15 residues. Germline V CDR1 and CDR2: SGHVS, FQNEAQ. The CDR3 protein is CASSSVRGTDQPQHF. The CDR3 DNA reads TGTGCCAGCAGCTCGGTCCGGGGGACTGATCAGCCCCAGCATTTT.

This clone was counted between two and nine times. The V gene is TRBV19, the J gene TRBJ2-1; a weak D match, TRBD2 (7 bases). V dropped 8 bases and J dropped 4 bases, with 15 bases sitting between them. The CDR3 is 14 amino acids. Germline assignment: CDR1 LNHDA and CDR2 SQIVND (reference sequence). The CDR3 here is CASLGGARYNEQFF. DNA for the CDR3: TGTGCCAGTCTTGGGGGGGCCAGGTACAATGAGCAGTTCTTC.

The rearrangement uses TRBV6-6 and TRBJ2-4; 12 positions match TRBD2. V shed 6 bases and J 10 bases; nucleotides not matched to a gene: 7. The CDR3 consists of 14 residues. CDR1 and CDR2 from the germline V gene are MNHNY and SVGAGI (reference sequence). CDR3 in DNA: TGTGCCAGCAGCACTACCGGACTAGCGGGGATTCAGTACTTC. As protein: CASSTTGLAGIQYF.

The V gene is TRBV6-5, the J gene TRBJ2-7; 10 bases line up with TRBD2. This CDR3 comprises 15 residues. Trimming removed 2 bases from V and 5 bases from J; junction bases left unmatched: 6. The germline gives CDR1 MNHEY, CDR2 SVGAGI. CDR3 region: CASSYRLAGDHEQYF. In nucleotides, the CDR3 is TGTGCCAGCAGTTACAGGCTAGCGGGAGACCACGAGCAGTACTTC.

The chain recombines TRBV2 with TRBJ2-2, with TRBD1 matching 9 bases. The germline V gene has CDR1 SNHLY and CDR2 FYNNEI. V shed 6 bases and J 6 bases; nucleotides not matched to a gene: 5. The CDR3 covers 14 residues. CDR3 DNA sequence: TGTGCCAGCAGACCGGACAGGGGAGCCGGGGAGCTGTTTTTT. Translated: CASRPDRGAGELFF.

The chain links TRBV19 to TRBJ1-5, with TRBD1 identical over 9 bases. After removal of 7 bases from V and 7 bases from J, the junction contained 8 bases not matched to a gene. Germline loops: CDR1 LNHDA, CDR2 SQIVND (reference sequence). This CDR3 spans 14 amino acids. CDR3 sequence: CASNSGQGSQPQHF. For the CDR3, the DNA is TGTGCCAGTAACTCGGGACAGGGAAGCCAGCCCCAGCATTTT.

The sample holds a few counts of this clone. The gene calls are TRBV15 and TRBJ2-5; weak D call: TRBD2 (7 bases). The CDR3 extends over 17 amino acids. Germline CDR1 and CDR2: LNHNV and YYDKDF (reference sequence). Trimming took off 5 bases at V and 1 base at J, with 20 bases between the two ends. The CDR3: CATSGVKGGGSQETQYF. The CDR3 region has the DNA TGTGCCACCAGCGGTGTCAAGGGAGGGGGTTCCCAAGAGACCCAGTACTTC.

The V and J genes are TRBV2 and TRBJ2-2; no clear D gene. The CDR3 totals 15 residues. Trimming stripped 3 bases from V and 0 bases from J, with 8 bases between. Germline CDR1 reads SNHLY; CDR2 reads FYNNEI. Here the CDR3 DNA reads TGTGCCAGCAGTGAGGCGGTCGCGAACACCGGGGAGCTGTTTTTT. Its protein is CASSEAVANTGELFF.

V is TRBV6-5 and J is TRBJ1-4; maybe TRBD1 (5 bases). V gave up 6 bases and J gave up 7 bases, with 15 bases separating them. Germline V CDR1 and CDR2: MNHEY, SVGAGI. CDR3 length: 14 amino acids. The CDR3 spells CASRRRGFGEKLFF. As DNA, the CDR3 is TGTGCCAGCAGAAGGAGGGGTTTCGGTGAAAAACTGTTTTTT.

The chain combines TRBV7-9 with TRBJ1-4; D unclear. Germline CDR1 and CDR2: SEHNR and FQNEAQ (reference sequence). The CDR3 runs 15 residues. The V end lost 1 base, the J end lost 7 bases, and 13 bases lay between the germline ends. The CDR3 coding sequence is TGTGCCAGCAGCTTAGGCCAAGTTGAGGGTGAAAAACTGTTTTTT. Its protein product is CASSLGQVEGEKLFF.

Remarks on this clone: Different DNA sequences within this sample yield the same CDR3. The chain recombines TRBV4-3 with TRBJ2-5, with 9 bases fitting TRBD1. CDR1 LGHNA and CDR2 YSLEER come from the germline V gene. V lost 1 base, J lost 5 bases, and 5 bases stayed unmatched. The CDR3 is 15 residues long. In nucleotides, the CDR3 is TGCGCCAGCAGCCAAGTGGGGACAGGGAGGGAGACCCAGTACTTC. It codes for CASSQVGTGRETQYF.